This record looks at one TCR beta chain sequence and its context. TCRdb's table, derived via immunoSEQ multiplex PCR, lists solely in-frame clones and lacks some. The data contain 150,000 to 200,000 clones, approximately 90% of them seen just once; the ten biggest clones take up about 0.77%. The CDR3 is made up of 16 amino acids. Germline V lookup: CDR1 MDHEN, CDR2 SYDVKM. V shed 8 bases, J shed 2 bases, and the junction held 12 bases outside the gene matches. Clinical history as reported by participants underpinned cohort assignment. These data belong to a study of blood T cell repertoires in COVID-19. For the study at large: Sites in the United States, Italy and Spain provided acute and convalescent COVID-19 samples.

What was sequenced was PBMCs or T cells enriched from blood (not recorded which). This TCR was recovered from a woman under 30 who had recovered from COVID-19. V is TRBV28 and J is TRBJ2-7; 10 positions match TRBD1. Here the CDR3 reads CASGDRGAPGTYEQYF. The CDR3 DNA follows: TGTGCCAGCGGGGACAGGGGCGCACCCGGCACCTACGAGCAGTACTTC.